Sequencing of this T cell receptor beta chain was carried out in a study of T-cell reconstitution after alpha-beta-depleted transplantation in children. This clonotype was seen a handful of times. The antigen is unknown. Notes on the study in general: Expanded graft clones, several hundred of them, were reportedly the source of alpha-beta T cells about two months after transplant.

Germline-derived CDR1 and CDR2 are LNHNV and YYDKDF (reference sequence). Trimming took 0 bases from V and 1 from J, leaving 8 bases between them. The CDR3 consists of 15 residues. Unique molecular identifiers featured in how the TCRbeta library was prepared. From the PCR reads, TCRdb called clonotypes with MiXCR, one entry per CDR3 protein. The sample includes 450,000 to 550,000 distinct CDR3 sequences, over 10% seen only once; the top ten take 11% to 15%. This chain links TRBV15 with TRBJ2-3, with unresolved D. This sample comprised PBMCs, mostly from graft donor cells, obtained 180 days after TCRalphabeta/CD19-depleted stem cell transplant. This TCR derives from a female patient aged 2-15 years who had a stem cell transplant for aplastic anemia, so the T cells may come from the graft donor. The CDR3: CATSRDRACTDTQYF. The DNA for the CDR3 is TGTGCCACCAGCAGAGATCGGGCCTGCACAGATACGCAGTATTTT.